A selection of T cell receptor beta chains follows, all from one sample in a study of control samples from healthy donors and cancer patients. Repertoires were generated with immunoSEQ multiplex PCR, while TCRdb's copy carries only in-frame clones and drops some. The listing contains some 180,000 clones. The sequenced sample consisted of blood. These TCRs come from a woman in her thirties in good health. Each CDR3 is given with its conserved first and last residue. Fields, in order: CDR3 protein, CDR3 DNA, V gene, D gene, CDR3 length, J gene. The D gene is left open where the match is weak.

CDR3 protein: CASSMTSDQPQHF
CDR3 DNA: TGTGCCAGTAGTATGACCTCCGATCAGCCCCAGCATTTT
V gene: TRBV19
D gene: NA
CDR3 length: 13
J gene: TRBJ1-5

CDR3 protein: CASSFRGDSTDTQYF
CDR3 DNA: TGTGCCAGCAGCTTCAGGGGTGATAGCACAGATACGCAGTATTTT
V gene: TRBV5-5
D gene: NA
CDR3 length: 15
J gene: TRBJ2-3

CDR3 protein: CASSYQSGGGGRTDTQYF
CDR3 DNA: TGCGCCAGCAGCTATCAAAGCGGGGGGGGCGGACGCACAGATACGCAGTATTTT
V gene: TRBV4-1
D gene: TRBD2
CDR3 length: 18
J gene: TRBJ2-3

CDR3 protein: CASSLPRDEGYSPLHF
CDR3 DNA: TGCGCCAGCAGCCTCCCCCGTGACGAGGGTTATTCACCCCTCCACTTT
V gene: TRBV5-1
D gene: NA
CDR3 length: 16
J gene: TRBJ1-6

CDR3 protein: CASSLSGSTDTQYF
CDR3 DNA: TGTGCCAGCAGCTTAAGCGGCAGCACAGATACGCAGTATTTT
V gene: TRBV7-3
D gene: NA
CDR3 length: 14
J gene: TRBJ2-3

CDR3 protein: CASSLGGAGFATNEKLFF
CDR3 DNA: TGTGCCAGCAGCTTAGGGGGGGCAGGGTTCGCTACTAATGAAAAACTGTTTTTT
V gene: TRBV7-9
D gene: NA
CDR3 length: 18
J gene: TRBJ1-4

CDR3 protein: CASREDRESNSPLHF
CDR3 DNA: TGTGCCAGCAGAGAGGACAGGGAATCCAATTCACCCCTCCACTTT
V gene: TRBV25-1
D gene: TRBD1
CDR3 length: 15
J gene: TRBJ1-6

CDR3 protein: CASSLWGAAQYF
CDR3 DNA: TGTGCCAGCAGTTTATGGGGGGCGGCCCAGTACTTC
V gene: TRBV12-3/TRBV12-4
D gene: NA
CDR3 length: 12
J gene: TRBJ2-5

CDR3 protein: CASSTGPNYGYTF
CDR3 DNA: TGTGCCAGCAGTACGGGCCCTAACTATGGCTACACCTTC
V gene: TRBV12-3/TRBV12-4
D gene: NA
CDR3 length: 13
J gene: TRBJ1-2

CDR3 protein: CASSPRGADTGELFF
CDR3 DNA: TGTGCCAGCAGCCCACGGGGCGCAGACACCGGGGAGCTGTTTTTT
V gene: TRBV9
D gene: NA
CDR3 length: 15
J gene: TRBJ2-2

CDR3 protein: CASSPMQGAGGTEAFF
CDR3 DNA: TGTGCCAGCTCACCAATGCAGGGGGCGGGGGGCACTGAAGCTTTCTTT
V gene: TRBV18
D gene: TRBD1
CDR3 length: 16
J gene: TRBJ1-1

CDR3 protein: CASNGRDRGGHGYTF
CDR3 DNA: TGTGCCAGCAACGGGCGGGACAGGGGGGGACATGGCTACACCTTC
V gene: TRBV3-1/TRBV3-2
D gene: TRBD1
CDR3 length: 15
J gene: TRBJ1-2

CDR3 protein: CATFQSGGTEAFF
CDR3 DNA: TGTGCCACCTTCCAGTCCGGCGGCACTGAAGCTTTCTTT
V gene: TRBV15
D gene: NA
CDR3 length: 13
J gene: TRBJ1-1

CDR3 protein: CASSQVVRDEQFF
CDR3 DNA: TGTGCCAGCAGCCAAGTCGTGAGAGATGAGCAGTTCTTC
V gene: TRBV4-2
D gene: NA
CDR3 length: 13
J gene: TRBJ2-1

CDR3 protein: CASSQSGSWGMNTEAFF
CDR3 DNA: TGTGCCAGCAGCCAGTCCGGGAGCTGGGGCATGAACACTGAAGCTTTCTTT
V gene: TRBV5-5
D gene: NA
CDR3 length: 17
J gene: TRBJ1-1

CDR3 protein: CTSSQDTLWGLQPQHF
CDR3 DNA: TGCACCAGCAGCCAAGATACGTTATGGGGCCTTCAGCCCCAGCATTTT
V gene: TRBV1
D gene: NA
CDR3 length: 16
J gene: TRBJ1-5

CDR3 protein: CASSARGSSYNEQFF
CDR3 DNA: TGTGCCAGTAGTGCTCGGGGGAGCTCCTACAATGAGCAGTTCTTC
V gene: TRBV19
D gene: NA
CDR3 length: 15
J gene: TRBJ2-1

CDR3 protein: CASSWTGTGQTQYF
CDR3 DNA: TGTGCCAGCAGTTGGACAGGGACAGGACAGACCCAGTACTTC
V gene: TRBV25-1
D gene: TRBD1
CDR3 length: 14
J gene: TRBJ2-5

CDR3 protein: CASSSPRAEAFF
CDR3 DNA: TGTGCCAGCAGTTCCCCAAGGGCTGAAGCTTTCTTT
V gene: TRBV6-2/TRBV6-3
D gene: NA
CDR3 length: 12
J gene: TRBJ1-1

CDR3 protein: CASRRREGSHQPQHF
CDR3 DNA: TGTGCCAGCAGAAGACGGGAGGGATCCCATCAGCCCCAGCATTTT
V gene: TRBV27
D gene: NA
CDR3 length: 15
J gene: TRBJ1-5

CDR3 protein: CASSEELGVNQPQHF
CDR3 DNA: TGTGCCAGCAGTGAAGAATTAGGGGTCAATCAGCCCCAGCATTTT
V gene: TRBV2
D gene: NA
CDR3 length: 15
J gene: TRBJ1-5

CDR3 protein: CASRSRASNQPQHF
CDR3 DNA: TGTGCCAGCAGATCCCGGGCCTCTAATCAGCCCCAGCATTTT
V gene: TRBV6-5
D gene: NA
CDR3 length: 14
J gene: TRBJ1-5

CDR3 protein: CASSQPTGGEQYF
CDR3 DNA: TGCGCCAGCAGCCAACCGACAGGGGGCGAGCAGTACTTC
V gene: TRBV4-1
D gene: TRBD1
CDR3 length: 13
J gene: TRBJ2-7

CDR3 protein: CASSKTVSYNSPLHF
CDR3 DNA: TGTGCCAGTAGTAAAACTGTCTCTTATAATTCACCCCTCCACTTT
V gene: TRBV19
D gene: NA
CDR3 length: 15
J gene: TRBJ1-6

CDR3 protein: CASSESSGDFIQYF
CDR3 DNA: TGTGCCAGCAGTGAATCGAGCGGGGATTTCATTCAGTACTTC
V gene: TRBV25-1
D gene: TRBD2
CDR3 length: 14
J gene: TRBJ2-4

CDR3 protein: CAWTETGLGEQYF
CDR3 DNA: TGTGCCTGGACCGAGACAGGGTTGGGCGAGCAGTACTTC
V gene: TRBV30
D gene: TRBD1
CDR3 length: 13
J gene: TRBJ2-7

CDR3 protein: CASSQSKTPRGNQPQHF
CDR3 DNA: TGCGCCAGCAGCCAAAGTAAGACCCCTCGTGGGAATCAGCCCCAGCATTTT
V gene: TRBV4-1
D gene: NA
CDR3 length: 17
J gene: TRBJ1-5

CDR3 protein: CATSRGRGGDNEQFF
CDR3 DNA: TGTGCCACCAGCAGGGGGAGAGGAGGGGACAATGAGCAGTTCTTC
V gene: TRBV15
D gene: NA
CDR3 length: 15
J gene: TRBJ2-1

CDR3 protein: CASSELGSGTEAFF
CDR3 DNA: TGTGCCAGCAGTGAATTGGGGTCCGGCACTGAAGCTTTCTTT
V gene: TRBV6-1
D gene: NA
CDR3 length: 14
J gene: TRBJ1-1

CDR3 protein: CASSLGTGAGYGYTF
CDR3 DNA: TGTGCCAGCAGCTTGGGGACGGGGGCAGGGTATGGCTACACCTTC
V gene: TRBV7-6
D gene: NA
CDR3 length: 15
J gene: TRBJ1-2

CDR3 protein: CASSGFTGNTEAFF
CDR3 DNA: TGTGCCAGCAGCGGATTTACAGGGAACACTGAAGCTTTCTTT
V gene: TRBV11-2
D gene: NA
CDR3 length: 14
J gene: TRBJ1-1

CDR3 protein: CASSPRGLTIEAFF
CDR3 DNA: TGTGCCAGCAGCCCCAGGGGGCTCACGATTGAAGCTTTCTTT
V gene: TRBV4-2
D gene: TRBD1
CDR3 length: 14
J gene: TRBJ1-1

CDR3 protein: CASRSFLMGGIGYTF
CDR3 DNA: TGTGCCAGCAGGTCATTTTTGATGGGGGGGATCGGCTACACCTTC
V gene: TRBV27
D gene: NA
CDR3 length: 15
J gene: TRBJ1-2

CDR3 protein: CASSRDRGRDEKLFF
CDR3 DNA: TGTGCCAGCTCACGGGACAGGGGGCGCGATGAAAAACTGTTTTTT
V gene: TRBV18
D gene: TRBD1
CDR3 length: 15
J gene: TRBJ1-4

CDR3 protein: CASSYPATNEKLFF
CDR3 DNA: TGCGCCAGCAGCTACCCTGCAACTAATGAAAAACTGTTTTTT
V gene: TRBV4-1
D gene: NA
CDR3 length: 14
J gene: TRBJ1-4

CDR3 protein: CASSLGTEAFF
CDR3 DNA: TGTGCCAGCAGCCTGGGCACTGAAGCTTTCTTT
V gene: TRBV12-3/TRBV12-4
D gene: NA
CDR3 length: 11
J gene: TRBJ1-1

CDR3 protein: CASRRFQGAESGQYF
CDR3 DNA: TGCGCCAGCAGACGATTCCAGGGTGCTGAAAGTGGGCAGTACTTC
V gene: TRBV5-1
D gene: NA
CDR3 length: 15
J gene: TRBJ2-7

CDR3 protein: CASSYGQGARGTEAFF
CDR3 DNA: TGTGCCAGCAGTTACGGACAGGGGGCTCGTGGCACTGAAGCTTTCTTT
V gene: TRBV6-6
D gene: TRBD1
CDR3 length: 16
J gene: TRBJ1-1

CDR3 protein: CASSPTTGNKNIQYF
CDR3 DNA: TGTGCCAGCTCCCCGACGACAGGGAACAAAAACATTCAGTACTTC
V gene: TRBV18
D gene: TRBD1
CDR3 length: 15
J gene: TRBJ2-4

CDR3 protein: CASSLVTGVSGYTF
CDR3 DNA: TGTGCCAGCAGCTTAGTCACCGGGGTTTCGGGCTACACCTTC
V gene: TRBV7-2
D gene: NA
CDR3 length: 14
J gene: TRBJ1-2

CDR3 protein: CASSNGLSMDTEAFF
CDR3 DNA: TGTGCCAGCAGTAACGGGCTATCAATGGACACTGAAGCTTTCTTT
V gene: TRBV6-5
D gene: NA
CDR3 length: 15
J gene: TRBJ1-1

CDR3 protein: CASARTGATEAFF
CDR3 DNA: TGTGCCAGCGCGAGGACAGGGGCCACTGAAGCTTTCTTT
V gene: TRBV6-5
D gene: TRBD1
CDR3 length: 13
J gene: TRBJ1-1

CDR3 protein: CASSFETGGFDEQYF
CDR3 DNA: TGTGCCAGCAGTTTTGAAACAGGGGGCTTTGACGAGCAGTACTTC
V gene: TRBV5-4
D gene: TRBD1
CDR3 length: 15
J gene: TRBJ2-7

CDR3 protein: CASRVDRGGAGELFF
CDR3 DNA: TGTGCCAGCCGAGTTGACAGGGGTGGGGCCGGGGAGCTGTTTTTT
V gene: TRBV6-5
D gene: TRBD1
CDR3 length: 15
J gene: TRBJ2-2

CDR3 protein: CASSSTGGTVNTF
CDR3 DNA: TGTGCCAGCAGCTCGACAGGGGGAACGGTCAACACCTTC
V gene: TRBV7-2
D gene: TRBD1
CDR3 length: 13
J gene: TRBJ1-2

CDR3 protein: CASSERYEQYF
CDR3 DNA: TGTGCCAGCTCGGAAAGATACGAGCAGTACTTC
V gene: TRBV2
D gene: NA
CDR3 length: 11
J gene: TRBJ2-7

CDR3 protein: CASSMFQGAREAFF
CDR3 DNA: TGTGCCAGTAGTATGTTCCAGGGGGCGCGGGAAGCTTTCTTT
V gene: TRBV19
D gene: TRBD1
CDR3 length: 14
J gene: TRBJ1-1

CDR3 protein: CASSAIAGGHTGELFF
CDR3 DNA: TGTGCCAGCAGCGCTATAGCGGGGGGGCACACCGGGGAGCTGTTTTTT
V gene: TRBV7-8
D gene: TRBD2
CDR3 length: 16
J gene: TRBJ2-2

CDR3 protein: CASTGVRETQYF
CDR3 DNA: TGTGCCAGCACGGGGGTCCGAGAGACCCAGTACTTC
V gene: TRBV2
D gene: NA
CDR3 length: 12
J gene: TRBJ2-5

CDR3 protein: CASSPGTADYNEQFF
CDR3 DNA: TGTGCCAGCAGTCCCGGGACAGCTGACTACAATGAGCAGTTCTTC
V gene: TRBV13
D gene: TRBD1
CDR3 length: 15
J gene: TRBJ2-1

CDR3 protein: CASSPPGQVFGNTIYF
CDR3 DNA: TGTGCCAGCAGCCCCCCAGGACAGGTATTCGGAAACACCATATATTTT
V gene: TRBV7-2
D gene: TRBD1
CDR3 length: 16
J gene: TRBJ1-3